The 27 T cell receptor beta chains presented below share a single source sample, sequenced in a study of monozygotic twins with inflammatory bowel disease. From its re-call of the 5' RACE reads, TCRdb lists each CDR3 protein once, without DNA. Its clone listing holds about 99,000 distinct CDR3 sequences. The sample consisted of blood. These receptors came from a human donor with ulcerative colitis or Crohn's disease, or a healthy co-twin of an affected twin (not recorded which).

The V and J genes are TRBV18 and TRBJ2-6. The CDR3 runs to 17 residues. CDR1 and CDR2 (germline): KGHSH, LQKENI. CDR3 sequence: CASSPTGRSSGANVLTF.

CDR3 sequence: CASSLARALTQETQYF. V and J are TRBV7-2 and TRBJ2-5. Germline lookup yields CDR1 SGHTA and CDR2 FQGNSA. This CDR3 has 16 amino acids.

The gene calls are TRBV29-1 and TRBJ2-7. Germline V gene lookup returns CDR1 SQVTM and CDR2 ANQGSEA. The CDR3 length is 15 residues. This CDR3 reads CSVDLTESPSYEQYF.

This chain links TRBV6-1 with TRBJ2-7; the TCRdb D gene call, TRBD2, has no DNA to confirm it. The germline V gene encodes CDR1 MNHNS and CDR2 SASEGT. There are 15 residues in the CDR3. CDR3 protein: CASSPDYSRLYEQYF.

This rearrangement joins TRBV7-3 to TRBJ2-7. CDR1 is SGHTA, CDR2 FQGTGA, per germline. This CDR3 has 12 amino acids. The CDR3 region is CASSQGSVEQYF.

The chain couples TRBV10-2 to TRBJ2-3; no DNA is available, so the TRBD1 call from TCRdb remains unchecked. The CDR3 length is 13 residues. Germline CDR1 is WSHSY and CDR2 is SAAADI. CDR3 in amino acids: CASTGVGTDTQYF.

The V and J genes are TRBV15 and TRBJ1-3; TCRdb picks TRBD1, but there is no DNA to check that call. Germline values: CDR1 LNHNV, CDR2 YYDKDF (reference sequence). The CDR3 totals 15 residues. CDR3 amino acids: CATSRDRTGGNTIYF.

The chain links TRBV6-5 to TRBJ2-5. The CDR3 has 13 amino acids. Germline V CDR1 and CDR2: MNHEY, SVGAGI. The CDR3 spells CASSYGIQETQYF.

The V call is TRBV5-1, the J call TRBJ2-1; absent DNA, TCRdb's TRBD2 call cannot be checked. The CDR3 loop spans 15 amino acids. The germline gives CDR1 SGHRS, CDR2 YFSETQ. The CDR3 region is CASSTKTSGAREQFF. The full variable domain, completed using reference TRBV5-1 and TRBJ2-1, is KAGVTQTPRYLIKTRGQQVTLSCSPISGHRSVSWYQQTPGQGLQFLFEYFSETQRNKGNFPGRFSGRQFSNSRSEMNVSTLELGDSALYLCASSTKTSGAREQFFGPGTRLTVL.

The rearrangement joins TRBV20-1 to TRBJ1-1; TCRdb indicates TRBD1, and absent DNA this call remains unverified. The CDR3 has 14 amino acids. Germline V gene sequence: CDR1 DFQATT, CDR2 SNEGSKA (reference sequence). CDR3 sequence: CSARKGGPNTEAFF.

The CDR3 protein is CATSPKARHTSSYEQYF. The chain combines TRBV12-3 or TRBV12-4 with TRBJ2-7; TCRdb reports TRBD1, a call that lacks DNA to check it against. The CDR3 totals 17 residues.

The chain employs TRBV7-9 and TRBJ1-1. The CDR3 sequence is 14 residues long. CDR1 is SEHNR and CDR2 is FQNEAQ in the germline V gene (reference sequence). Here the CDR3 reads CASSPEYQDTEAFF.

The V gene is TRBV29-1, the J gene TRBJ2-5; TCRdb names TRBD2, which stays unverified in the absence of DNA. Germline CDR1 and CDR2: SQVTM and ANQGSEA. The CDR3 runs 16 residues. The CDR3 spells CSVALQTSGRLGTQYF. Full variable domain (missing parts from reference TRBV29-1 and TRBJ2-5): SAVISQKPSRDICQRGTSLTIQCQVDSQVTMMFWYRQQPGQSLTLIATANQGSEATYESGFVIDKFPISRPNLTFSTLTVSNMSPEDSSIYLCSVALQTSGRLGTQYFGPGTRLLVL.

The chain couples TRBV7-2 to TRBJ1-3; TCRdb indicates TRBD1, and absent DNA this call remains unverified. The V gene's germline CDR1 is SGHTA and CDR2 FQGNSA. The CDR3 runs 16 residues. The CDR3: CASTRPIQSSGNTIYF.

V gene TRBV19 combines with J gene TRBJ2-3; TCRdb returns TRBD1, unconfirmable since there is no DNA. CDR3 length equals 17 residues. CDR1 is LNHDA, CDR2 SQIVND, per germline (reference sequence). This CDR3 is CASSKDPQQYGTDTQYF.

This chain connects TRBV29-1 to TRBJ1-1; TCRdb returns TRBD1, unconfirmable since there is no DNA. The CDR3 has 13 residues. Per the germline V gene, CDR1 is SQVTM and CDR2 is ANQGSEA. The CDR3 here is CSGRRQQNTEAFF.

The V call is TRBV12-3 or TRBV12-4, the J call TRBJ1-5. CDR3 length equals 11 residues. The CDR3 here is CASSFYQPQHF.

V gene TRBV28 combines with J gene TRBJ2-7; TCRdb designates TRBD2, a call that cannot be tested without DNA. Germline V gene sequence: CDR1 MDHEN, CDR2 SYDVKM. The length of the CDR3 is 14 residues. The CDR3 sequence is CASITGRVPYEQYF.

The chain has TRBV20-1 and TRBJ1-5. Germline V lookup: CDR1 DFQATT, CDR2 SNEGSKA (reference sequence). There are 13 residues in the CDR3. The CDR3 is CSASISLNQPQHF.

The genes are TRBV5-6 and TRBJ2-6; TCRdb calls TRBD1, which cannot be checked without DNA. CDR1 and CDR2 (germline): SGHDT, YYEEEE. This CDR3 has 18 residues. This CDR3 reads CASSLSGTGFSGANVLTF.

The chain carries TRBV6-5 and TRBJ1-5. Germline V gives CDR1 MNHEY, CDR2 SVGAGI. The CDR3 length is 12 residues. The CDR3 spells CASSPSAGSQHF.

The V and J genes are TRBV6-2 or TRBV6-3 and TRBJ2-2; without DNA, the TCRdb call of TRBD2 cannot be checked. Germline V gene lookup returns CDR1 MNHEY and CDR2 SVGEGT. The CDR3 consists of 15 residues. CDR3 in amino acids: CASSRQTSGDRELFF.

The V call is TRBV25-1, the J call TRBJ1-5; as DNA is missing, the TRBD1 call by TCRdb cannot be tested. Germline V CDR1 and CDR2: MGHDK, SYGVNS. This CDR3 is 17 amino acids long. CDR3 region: CASSPGGTGVSNQPQHF.

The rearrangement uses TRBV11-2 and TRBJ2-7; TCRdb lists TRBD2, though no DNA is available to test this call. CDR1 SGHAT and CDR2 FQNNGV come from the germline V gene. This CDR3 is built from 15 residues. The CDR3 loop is CASSRSGTSGYEQYF.

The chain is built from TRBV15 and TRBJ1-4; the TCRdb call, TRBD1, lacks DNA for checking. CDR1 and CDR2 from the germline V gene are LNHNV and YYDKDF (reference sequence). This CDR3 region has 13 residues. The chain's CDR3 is CATRGQGNEKLFF.

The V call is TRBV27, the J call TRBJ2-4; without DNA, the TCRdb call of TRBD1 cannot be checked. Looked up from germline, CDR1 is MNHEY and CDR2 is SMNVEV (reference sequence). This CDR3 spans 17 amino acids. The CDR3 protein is CASSKRQGRAAKNIQYF.

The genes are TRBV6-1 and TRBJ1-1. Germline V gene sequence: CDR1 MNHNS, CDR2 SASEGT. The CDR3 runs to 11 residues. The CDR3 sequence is CASSEPFEAFF.